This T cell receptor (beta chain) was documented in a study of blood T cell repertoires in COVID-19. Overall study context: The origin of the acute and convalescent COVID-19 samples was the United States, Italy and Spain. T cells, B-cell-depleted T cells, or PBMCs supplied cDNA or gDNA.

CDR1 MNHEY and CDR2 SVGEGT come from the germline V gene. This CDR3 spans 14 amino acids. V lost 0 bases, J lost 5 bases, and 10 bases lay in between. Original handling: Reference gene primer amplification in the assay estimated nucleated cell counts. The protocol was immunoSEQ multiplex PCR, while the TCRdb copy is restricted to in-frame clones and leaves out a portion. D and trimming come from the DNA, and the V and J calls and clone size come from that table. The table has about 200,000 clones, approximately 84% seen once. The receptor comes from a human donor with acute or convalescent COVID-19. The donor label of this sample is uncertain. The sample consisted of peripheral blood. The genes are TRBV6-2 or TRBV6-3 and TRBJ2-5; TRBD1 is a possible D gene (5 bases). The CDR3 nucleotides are TGTGCCAGCAGTTACTCCCAGGGTCGGGAGACCCAGTACTTC. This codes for CASSYSQGRETQYF.